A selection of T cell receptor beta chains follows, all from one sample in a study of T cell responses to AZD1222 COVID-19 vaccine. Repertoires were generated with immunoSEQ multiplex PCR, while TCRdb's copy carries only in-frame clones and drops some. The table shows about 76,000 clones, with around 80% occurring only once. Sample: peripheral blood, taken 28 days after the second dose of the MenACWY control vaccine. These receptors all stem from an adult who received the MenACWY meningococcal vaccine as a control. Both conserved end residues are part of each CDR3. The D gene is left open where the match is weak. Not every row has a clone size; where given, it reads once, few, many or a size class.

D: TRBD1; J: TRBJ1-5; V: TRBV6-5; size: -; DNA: TGTGCCACCCATTACAGGGGTAGCAATCAGCCCCAGCATTTT; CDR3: CATHYRGSNQPQHF
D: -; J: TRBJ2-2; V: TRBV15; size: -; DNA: TGTGCCACCAGCAGAGATAAAGCCGGAGGGAACACCGGGGAGCTGTTTTTT; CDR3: CATSRDKAGGNTGELFF
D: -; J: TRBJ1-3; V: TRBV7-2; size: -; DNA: TGTGCCAGCAGGTCGCCAGGCTCTGGAAACACCATATATTTT; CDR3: CASRSPGSGNTIYF
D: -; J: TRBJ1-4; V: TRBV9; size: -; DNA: TGTGCCAGCAGCGTAGGGGCGTCTGCAACTAATGAAAAACTGTTTTTT; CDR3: CASSVGASATNEKLFF
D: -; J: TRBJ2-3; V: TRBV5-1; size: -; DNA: TGCGCCAGCAGGTTGTGGGGGGAAAGCACAGATACGCAGTATTTT; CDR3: CASRLWGESTDTQYF
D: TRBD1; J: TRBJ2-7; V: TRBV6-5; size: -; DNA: TGTGCCAGCAGTCCGAGACAGGGTTCCTACGAGCAGTACTTC; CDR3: CASSPRQGSYEQYF
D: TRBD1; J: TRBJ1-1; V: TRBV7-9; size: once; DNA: TGTGCCAGCAGCTCCTCGACAGGGACAAGAGCTTTCTTT; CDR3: CASSSSTGTRAFF
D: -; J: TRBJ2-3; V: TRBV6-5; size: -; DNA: TGTGCCAGCAGTTATTGGCAGCCTCCAGATACGCAGTATTTT; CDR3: CASSYWQPPDTQYF
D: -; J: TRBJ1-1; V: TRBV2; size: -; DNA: TGTGCCAGCGCCCCCTCAGGGGTAACTGAAGCTTTCTTT; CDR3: CASAPSGVTEAFF
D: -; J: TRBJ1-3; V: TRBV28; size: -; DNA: TGTGCCAGCAGTTTAAGGGTTGGAAACACCATATATTTT; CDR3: CASSLRVGNTIYF
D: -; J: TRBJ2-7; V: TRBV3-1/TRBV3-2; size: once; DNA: TGTGCCAGCAGCCAATCCCCGTCCGGGGCCTACGAGCAGTACTTC; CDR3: CASSQSPSGAYEQYF
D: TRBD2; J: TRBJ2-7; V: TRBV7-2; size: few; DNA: TGTGCCAGCAGCTTACATTTAGGGACTAGCGGTCTAGCCTACGAGCAGTACTTC; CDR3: CASSLHLGTSGLAYEQYF
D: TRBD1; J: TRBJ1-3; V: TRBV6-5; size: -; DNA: TGTGCCAGCAGGGACAGGGCGGCTGGAAACACCATATATTTT; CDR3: CASRDRAAGNTIYF
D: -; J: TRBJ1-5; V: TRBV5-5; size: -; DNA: TGTGCCAGCAGCTTCGGACCAGGGCTCAATCAGCCCCAGCATTTT; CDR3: CASSFGPGLNQPQHF
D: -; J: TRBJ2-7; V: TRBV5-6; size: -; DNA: TGTGCCAGCAGCCTTGCGGCGGGAACCTACGAGCAGTACTTC; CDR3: CASSLAAGTYEQYF
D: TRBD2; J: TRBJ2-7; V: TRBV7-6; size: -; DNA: TGTGCCAGCAGCCCGAGAGGTAAAAGCGGGGTTAACGAGCAGTACTTC; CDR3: CASSPRGKSGVNEQYF
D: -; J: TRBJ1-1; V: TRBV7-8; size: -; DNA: TGTGCCAGCAGCAGAACAGGGAACACTGAAGCTTTCTTT; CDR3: CASSRTGNTEAFF